These 5 T cell receptor beta chains were sequenced from one sample in a study of human T cells and chemical hapten exposure. The time point: pre-sensitization, week 0. As for treatment: therapeutic diphenylcyclopropenone sensitization with weekly scalp DPC. TCRdb re-called the RACE reads with MiXCR, one entry per CDR3 protein. Of under 200,000 distinct CDR3 sequences in the sample, approximately 29% were seen once. The material sequenced was whole blood, taken in connection with sensitization to the hapten diphenylcyclopropenone (DPC). All receptors come from a woman aged 25 to 45 with alopecia areata. Some clones in this sample may be carry-over from other donors' samples.

The rearrangement uses TRBV14 and TRBJ2-3; D ambiguous. Between the trimmed V and J ends, which lost 1 base and 1 base, there was a span of 9 bases. Germline lookup yields CDR1 SGHDN and CDR2 FVKESK. CDR3 length equals 15 residues. CDR3 amino acids: CASSQGVWGTDTQYF. The CDR3 DNA reads as TGTGCCAGCAGCCAAGGAGTCTGGGGCACAGATACGCAGTATTTT.

This clonotype turned up a few times. The chain recombines TRBV20-1 with TRBJ2-7; 9 nucleotides align to TRBD2. V lost 1 base to trimming and J lost 4 bases; unmatched junction nucleotides: 5. The CDR3 runs 14 residues. Germline CDR1 and CDR2: DFQATT and SNEGSKA (reference sequence). As DNA, the CDR3 is TGCAGTGCTAGAGTAGGAGCGGGGGGATACGAGCAGTACTTC. Translation gives CSARVGAGGYEQYF.

The chain couples TRBV15 to TRBJ2-4; 8 bases are a match to TRBD2. With V trimmed by 1 base and J by 2 bases, 1 base remained unmatched. The length of the CDR3 is 15 residues. Germline lookup yields CDR1 LNHNV and CDR2 YYDKDF (reference sequence). CDR3 in amino acids: CATSRGGGTKNIQYF. The CDR3 region has the DNA TGTGCCACCAGCAGAGGCGGGGGGACCAAAAACATTCAGTACTTC.

The chain employs TRBV2 and TRBJ1-3, with D unresolved. V lost 6 bases and J 0 bases, leaving 15 bases between the germline ends. Germline V gene lookup returns CDR1 SNHLY and CDR2 FYNNEI. CDR3 length: 16 residues. CDR3 amino acids: CASSINSASSGNTIYF. The CDR3 DNA is TGTGCCAGCAGCATTAACTCCGCCAGCTCTGGAAACACCATATATTTT.

The chain links TRBV10-2 to TRBJ1-2; no definite D call. The CDR3 sequence is 11 residues long. V lost 6 bases, J lost 6 bases, and 8 bases lay in between. Germline CDR1 reads WSHSY; CDR2 reads SAAADI. The CDR3 DNA reads as TGCGCCAGCAGGGCGAGTCATGGCTACACCTTC. This translates into CASRASHGYTF.